This T cell receptor beta chain appears in the sequencing data of a study of technical replicates of blood from a few donors. V lost 4 bases and J lost 2, with 5 bases in between. In germline, CDR1 is SQVTM, CDR2 ANQGSEA. The CDR3 has 11 residues. The repertoire was sequenced with immunoSEQ multiplex PCR; TCRdb's copy has only in-frame clones and lacks some. In the table there are approximately 80,000 clones, roughly 98% of which are singletons. The sample consisted of T cells isolated from PBMCs. This receptor was obtained from a human donor in good health. V and J are TRBV29-1 and TRBJ1-2; TRBD1 is a possible D gene (5 bases). In DNA, the CDR3 is TGCAGCGTTGGACAGAACTATGGCTACACCTTC. Its protein is CSVGQNYGYTF.